This T cell receptor beta chain was captured in a study of T cell responses to AZD1222 COVID-19 vaccine. Study-wide background: Second-dose groups at about 4 or about 12 weeks were pooled. Study-level points and caveats: Clonal diversity may have been underestimated, and the donors were mostly white British, with more females than males. Reportedly, nearly half the spike-specific TCRs target unmutated variant regions.

Libraries were prepared by immunoSEQ multiplex PCR; TCRdb keeps only in-frame clonotypes and omits some of them. This table holds 150,000 to 160,000 clones, 90% found once. Concerning this clone itself: Its target is unknown.

The TCR was taken from an adult in good health. The sample consisted of peripheral blood, taken on day 0 of AZD1222 vaccination.

The CDR3 sequence: CASSLAPGDRITGELFF. The CDR3 bases are TGTGCCAGCAGCTTAGCGCCCGGGGATAGGATCACCGGGGAGCTGTTTTTT. The V call is TRBV7-6, the J call TRBJ2-2; maybe TRBD2 (5 bases). This CDR3 region has 17 residues. Germline V gene lookup returns CDR1 SGHVS and CDR2 FNYEAQ. V lost 0 bases and J 4 bases, leaving 15 bases between the germline ends.